One TCR beta chain is described in this entry. Its target is not known. This sample was included in a study of T cell repertoires in cytomegalovirus infection. V lost 0 bases and J 5 bases, leaving 11 bases between the germline ends. CDR1 and CDR2 from the germline V gene are LGHNA and YSLEER. The CDR3 consists of 15 residues. Using its own MiXCR run on the reads, TCRdb lists one record per CDR3 protein. Here the sample spans 800,000 to 950,000 distinct CDR3 sequences, around a third being singletons. This TCR came from a human donor in good health (CMV status not recorded). Some clones in this sample may be carry-over from other donors' samples. The sample was cultured CD8+ T cells from PBMCs, taken from culture after CMV antigen stimulation. This sequence joins TRBV4-3 and TRBJ1-5; D gene unclear. Written as DNA, the CDR3 is TGCGCCAGCAGCCAAGATGGCGACGAGCATCAGCCCCAGCATTTT. Residues: CASSQDGDEHQPQHF.